The 20 T cell receptor beta chains presented below share a single source sample, sequenced in a study of cytomegalovirus exposure and HLA in healthy donors. Both 60 Vbeta primers and 13 Jbeta primers went into the PCR. Sequencing used immunoSEQ multiplex PCR; TCRdb keeps in-frame clones, though not all of them. The repertoire holds about 140,000 clones, with under 75% as singletons. The sample was PBMCs. All receptors derive from a woman aged 40 to 50 in good health and CMV-seronegative.

The chain joins TRBV5-1 to TRBJ2-2, with D unclear. Germline V gene lookup returns CDR1 SGHRS and CDR2 YFSETQ. Trimming stripped 0 bases from V and 0 bases from J, with 9 bases between. This CDR3 contains 16 residues. The CDR3 DNA reads as TGCGCCAGCAGCTTGGCATCCACAGCGAACACCGGGGAGCTGTTTTTT. Translation gives CASSLASTANTGELFF.

A few counts support this clone. The chain carries TRBV14 and TRBJ2-7; D is undetermined. The germline V gene has CDR1 SGHDN and CDR2 FVKESK. V dropped 4 bases and J dropped 7 bases, with 14 bases sitting between them. This CDR3 region has 13 residues. The CDR3 DNA follows: TGTGCCAGCAGCCGTGGTCCGGGTGGGGAGCAGTACTTC. Protein product: CASSRGPGGEQYF.

The chain recombines TRBV27 with TRBJ1-2, with 7 bases lining up with TRBD1. Germline V CDR1 and CDR2: MNHEY, SMNVEV (reference sequence). V gave up 7 bases and J gave up 4 bases; unmatched junction bases: 12. CDR3 length equals 15 residues. The CDR3 loop is CASTVRGGSGYGYTF. The DNA of the CDR3 is TGTGCCAGCACAGTCCGAGGGGGCAGCGGCTATGGCTACACCTTC.

The chain joins TRBV19 to TRBJ1-5; TRBD1 might be the D (6 bases). Germline CDR1 reads LNHDA; CDR2 reads SQIVND (reference sequence). V was clipped by 6 bases and J by 6 bases, with 12 bases between them. The CDR3 sequence is 13 residues long. CDR3 DNA sequence: TGTGCCAGTAGAGCGGGGGGCCGTCAGCCCCAGCATTTT. It codes for CASRAGGRQPQHF. The whole variable domain, remainder taken from reference TRBV19 and TRBJ1-5, is DGGITQSPKYLFRKEGQNVTLSCEQNLNHDAMYWYRQDPGQGLRLIYYSQIVNDFQKGDIAEGYSVSREKKESFPLTVTSAQKNPTAFYLCASRAGGRQPQHFGDGTRLSIL.

The chain links TRBV5-1 to TRBJ2-1; 12 nucleotides align to TRBD2. J gave up 7 bases and V 4 bases, and 6 bases lay outside the gene matches. From germline, CDR1 is SGHRS and CDR2 YFSETQ. The CDR3 sequence is 15 residues long. CDR3 bases: TGCGCCAGCAGCCCACTAGCGGGGGGTAGTAATGAGCAGTTCTTC. Its protein product is CASSPLAGGSNEQFF.

V is TRBV9 and J is TRBJ1-5; D is uncertain. V was trimmed by 0 bases and J by 5 bases, leaving 12 bases between them. The CDR3 runs to 15 residues. Germline CDR1 and CDR2: SGDLS and YYNGEE. The CDR3 is CASSVGPESYQPQHF. The CDR3 region has the DNA TGTGCCAGCAGCGTAGGTCCGGAGTCGTATCAGCCCCAGCATTTT.

The CDR3 reads CASSQLVALNYGYTF. CDR3 in DNA: TGCGCCAGCAGCCAATTAGTCGCACTTAACTATGGCTACACCTTC. The chain recombines TRBV4-1 with TRBJ1-2; D unresolved. V was clipped by 2 bases and J by 1 base, with 11 bases between them. CDR3 length equals 15 residues. The germline CDR1 and CDR2 sequences are MGHRA and YSYEKL.

The chain links TRBV9 to TRBJ2-6; the D is unclear. This CDR3 has 13 residues. CDR1 is SGDLS, CDR2 YYNGEE, per germline. Trimming took 3 bases from V and 7 from J, leaving 8 bases between them. The CDR3 reads CASSGPAANVLTF. CDR3 nucleotide sequence: TGTGCCAGCAGCGGGCCCGCCGCCAACGTCCTGACTTTC.

The CDR3 loop is CASSFLGRSSYEQYF. Here the CDR3 DNA reads TGTGCCAGCAGCTTTCTGGGGAGAAGCTCCTACGAGCAGTACTTC. V and J are TRBV5-4 and TRBJ2-7; D might be TRBD2 (5 bases). This CDR3 comprises 15 residues. Germline CDR1 and CDR2: SGHNT and YYREEE (reference sequence). The V end was cut by 2 bases, the J end by 0 bases, with 12 bases between.

The gene calls are TRBV28 and TRBJ1-5; the D is unclear. Looked up from germline, CDR1 is MDHEN and CDR2 is SYDVKM. The germline V and J ends were trimmed by 5 bases and 7 bases, with 12 bases remaining between them. The CDR3 has 13 amino acids. This chain's CDR3 is CASSLEVRQPQHF. The CDR3 DNA reads TGTGCCAGCAGTCTCGAGGTGAGGCAGCCCCAGCATTTT.

J is TRBJ1-1 and V is TRBV7-9; 8 nucleotides match TRBD1. V shed 5 bases, J shed 1 base, and the junction held 6 bases outside the gene matches. CDR1 SEHNR and CDR2 FQNEAQ come from the germline V gene (reference sequence). The CDR3 loop spans 15 amino acids. CDR3 in amino acids: CASSEDRGWNTEAFF. The CDR3 region has the DNA TGTGCCAGCAGCGAAGACAGGGGTTGGAACACTGAAGCTTTCTTT.

The chain couples TRBV7-9 to TRBJ2-7; tentative D call: TRBD1 (5 bases). Germline CDR1 reads SEHNR; CDR2 reads FQNEAQ (reference sequence). Trimming stripped 7 bases from V and 7 bases from J, with 14 bases between. This CDR3 has 12 amino acids. CDR3 region: CASTLREGEQYF. CDR3 nucleotide sequence: TGTGCCAGCACCCTCAGGGAAGGGGAGCAGTACTTC.

The rearrangement uses TRBV4-2 and TRBJ1-1, with D uncertain. Per germline, CDR1 LGHNA and CDR2 YNFKEQ. The CDR3 has 15 residues. Deletions cut 0 bases from V and 1 base from J, with 9 bases between. The CDR3 sequence: CASSQDETKNTEAFF. In DNA, the CDR3 is TGTGCCAGCAGCCAAGATGAGACAAAGAACACTGAAGCTTTCTTT.

The gene calls are TRBV28 and TRBJ2-6; TRBD1 is a possible D gene (5 bases). Looked up from germline, CDR1 is MDHEN and CDR2 is SYDVKM. The CDR3 consists of 17 residues. The V and J ends lost 3 bases and 0 bases respectively, with 12 bases between them. CDR3 DNA: TGTGCCAGCAGTTTGATGGGGCTAACCTCTGGGGCCAACGTCCTGACTTTC. Translating it yields CASSLMGLTSGANVLTF.

This chain links TRBV4-3 with TRBJ2-3, with 8 bases lining up with TRBD1. This CDR3 spans 13 amino acids. Germline lookup yields CDR1 LGHNA and CDR2 YSLEER. V shed 6 bases, J shed 6 bases, and the junction held 5 bases outside the gene matches. In nucleotides, the CDR3 is TGCGCCAGCAGAGGCAGGGGGCTGGATACGCAGTATTTT. Protein: CASRGRGLDTQYF.

This sequence joins TRBV5-4 and TRBJ1-1, with TRBD1 matching 7 bases. Germline values: CDR1 SGHNT, CDR2 YYREEE (reference sequence). The CDR3 has 14 amino acids. J lost 9 bases, V lost 5 bases, and 13 bases had no gene match. The CDR3 region is CASSPAGTVEKAFF. The DNA of the CDR3 is TGTGCCAGCAGTCCCGCGGGGACAGTGGAAAAAGCTTTCTTT.

This clone was counted only a few times. This sequence joins TRBV7-2 and TRBJ2-7; 8 bases map to TRBD1. J gave up 0 bases and V 5 bases, and 3 bases lay outside the gene matches. The germline V gene has CDR1 SGHTA and CDR2 FQGNSA. CDR3 length: 14 amino acids. The CDR3 protein is CASSRRGLSYEQYF. The CDR3 bases are TGTGCCAGCAGCCGCAGGGGGCTCTCCTACGAGCAGTACTTC.

The chain combines TRBV9 with TRBJ1-1; no firm D call. V lost 0 bases and J 1 base, leaving 7 bases between the germline ends. Germline assignment: CDR1 SGDLS and CDR2 YYNGEE. The CDR3 is 14 amino acids. The CDR3 bases are TGTGCCAGCAGCGTAGGTTCCAGGAACACTGAAGCTTTCTTT. Amino acid sequence: CASSVGSRNTEAFF.

This chain joins TRBV5-1 and TRBJ1-2, with 7 bases matching TRBD1. The CDR3 runs 14 residues. The V gene end was trimmed by 6 bases and the J gene end by 2 bases; junction bases not matched to a gene: 7. Germline CDR1 SGHRS, CDR2 YFSETQ. CDR3 in DNA: TGCGCCAGCATGAGTGCAGGGGGAAACTATGGCTACACCTTC. It encodes CASMSAGGNYGYTF.

The CDR3 sequence is CASSPGTGGANGYTF. The CDR3 bases are TGTGCCAGCTCACCAGGGACAGGGGGCGCGAATGGCTACACCTTC. The chain links TRBV18 to TRBJ1-2, with 12 bases fitting TRBD1. CDR1 and CDR2 from the germline V gene are KGHSH and LQKENI. The CDR3 has 15 amino acids. Trimming at V came to 2 bases and at J to 6 bases, leaving 4 bases not matched to a gene.